These 17 T cell receptor beta chains came from one sample sequenced in a study of cytomegalovirus exposure and HLA in healthy donors. The PCR contained 60 Vbeta and 13 Jbeta primers. Here immunoSEQ multiplex PCR was the method, and the copy in TCRdb shows in-frame clones only, minus some. The profile shows 95,000 to 150,000 clones, around 75% of them singletons. Sequencing input: PBMCs. The source of these receptors is a man aged 30-40 years in good health and CMV-seronegative.

This chain links TRBV27 with TRBJ1-5, with 8 bases lining up with TRBD1. The V segment lost 4 bases and the J segment 6 bases; nucleotides outside the gene matches: 5. CDR1 MNHEY and CDR2 SMNVEV come from the germline V gene (reference sequence). CDR3 length: 14 residues. The CDR3 reads CASSSQGAAQPQHF. In DNA, the CDR3 is TGTGCCAGCAGTTCTCAGGGGGCGGCTCAGCCCCAGCATTTT.

This rearrangement joins TRBV28 to TRBJ1-1; D unclear. The V end was cut by 8 bases, the J end by 7 bases, with 14 bases between. From germline, CDR1 is MDHEN and CDR2 SYDVKM. This CDR3 spans 12 amino acids. This CDR3 is CASGEGGGEAFF. In nucleotides, the CDR3 is TGTGCCAGCGGGGAGGGCGGCGGTGAAGCTTTCTTT.

V gene TRBV10-1 combines with J gene TRBJ1-1; possible D gene TRBD1, 5 bases. The germline V gene encodes CDR1 WNHNN and CDR2 SYGVQD (reference sequence). CDR3 length: 15 amino acids. Trimming left V 5 bases short and J 0 bases short, with 13 bases between. In nucleotides, the CDR3 is TGCGCCAGCAGTCAATCGCGGGGGATGAACACTGAAGCTTTCTTT. Its translation: CASSQSRGMNTEAFF.

J is TRBJ2-5 and V is TRBV7-9; 9 bases align to TRBD2. The V gene's germline CDR1 is SEHNR and CDR2 FQNEAQ (reference sequence). This CDR3 comprises 15 residues. Trimming at V came to 1 base and at J to 5 bases, leaving 5 bases not matched to a gene. The CDR3 DNA follows: TGTGCCAGCAGCTTAGGTCCTCTAGCGGGGGAGACCCAGTACTTC. The encoded protein is CASSLGPLAGETQYF.

The chain is built from TRBV28 and TRBJ1-2; a weak D match, TRBD1 (5 bases). Trimming shortened V by 3 bases and J by 5 bases, and 10 bases separated the two germline ends. CDR3 length equals 13 residues. Germline CDR1 and CDR2: MDHEN and SYDVKM. DNA of the CDR3: TGTGCCAGCAGTTTGGGGCAGATTTATGGCTACACCTTC. Its protein product is CASSLGQIYGYTF.

The chain carries TRBV19 and TRBJ2-7, with 9 bases matching TRBD1. From germline, CDR1 is LNHDA and CDR2 SQIVND (reference sequence). J lost 1 base, V lost 5 bases, and 3 bases had no gene match. The CDR3 runs 14 residues. This CDR3 reads CASSSDRGSYEQYF. The DNA for the CDR3 is TGTGCCAGTAGTTCGGACAGGGGTTCCTACGAGCAGTACTTC. The variable domain in full, completed from reference TRBV19 and TRBJ2-7, reads DGGITQSPKYLFRKEGQNVTLSCEQNLNHDAMYWYRQDPGQGLRLIYYSQIVNDFQKGDIAEGYSVSREKKESFPLTVTSAQKNPTAFYLCASSSDRGSYEQYFGPGTRLTVT.

V usage is TRBV29-1 and J usage is TRBJ2-1, with D maybe TRBD2 (6 bases). V shed 5 bases and J shed 13 bases, with 12 bases lying between them. Germline V gene sequence: CDR1 SQVTM, CDR2 ANQGSEA. This CDR3 contains 10 residues. CDR3 sequence reads: CSVTSTIQFF. The CDR3 coding sequence is TGCAGCGTTACTAGCACCATCCAGTTCTTC.

This clone was seen a single time. Germline is not matched at one junction end, which may reflect a read error. The chain joins TRBV10-3 to TRBJ2-6; 11 nucleotides match TRBD1. In germline, CDR1 is ENHRY, CDR2 SYGVKD. The CDR3 loop spans 17 amino acids. The CDR3 loop is CATLRDRGFSGANGLTF. CDR3 DNA sequence: TGTGCCACCCTCCGGGACAGGGGGTTCTCTGGGGCCAACGGCCTGACTTTC.

The CDR3 protein is CTSSCRGLGYTF. Here the CDR3 DNA reads TGCACCAGCAGCTGCAGGGGGCTTGGCTACACCTTC. The chain recombines TRBV1 with TRBJ1-2; the D call in the table, TRBD1, was not verified against the DNA. TRBV1 is designated a pseudogene. This CDR3 has 12 amino acids.

This clone is a singleton in its sample. This chain connects TRBV27 to TRBJ1-3, with 7 bases matching TRBD1. Trimming took 2 bases from V and 9 from J; bases not matched to a gene: 7. The CDR3 sequence is 14 residues long. Germline V gives CDR1 MNHEY, CDR2 SMNVEV (reference sequence). The CDR3 spells CASSLRGRRGTIYF. For the CDR3, the DNA is TGTGCCAGCAGTTTAAGGGGGCGGAGAGGCACCATATATTTT.

The chain employs TRBV19 and TRBJ2-2, with a tentative D call TRBD2 (6 bases). The CDR3 spans 17 residues. The germline V and J ends were trimmed by 5 bases and 3 bases, with 19 bases remaining between them. The germline CDR1 and CDR2 sequences are LNHDA and SQIVND (reference sequence). The CDR3 protein is CASSLPEGLRYTGELFF. For the CDR3, the DNA is TGTGCCAGTAGTCTGCCCGAGGGACTCAGGTACACCGGGGAGCTGTTTTTT.

This clone came up a few times. The rearrangement links TRBV27 to TRBJ2-7; no clear D gene. The CDR3 is made up of 15 amino acids. Germline CDR1 MNHEY, CDR2 SMNVEV (reference sequence). V was cut by 6 bases and J by 4 bases, with 19 bases left in between. CDR3 residues: CASRWSPAKAYEQYF. In nucleotides, the CDR3 is TGTGCCAGCAGGTGGAGTCCGGCCAAGGCATACGAGCAGTACTTC.

V usage is TRBV11-2 and J usage is TRBJ1-4, with D possibly TRBD1 on 6 matching bases. V was trimmed by 0 bases and J by 2 bases, leaving 16 bases between them. The germline V gene has CDR1 SGHAT and CDR2 FQNNGV. CDR3 length: 18 amino acids. CDR3 protein: CASSLDPTGWGTNEKLFF. The CDR3 DNA reads as TGTGCCAGCAGCTTAGATCCTACAGGGTGGGGCACTAATGAAAAACTGTTTTTT.

The rearrangement uses TRBV7-6 and TRBJ1-2, with 9 bases fitting TRBD1. The CDR3 is made up of 15 amino acids. The V gene's germline CDR1 is SGHVS and CDR2 FNYEAQ. The ends lost 3 bases at V and 4 bases at J; junction bases unmatched: 6. The CDR3 protein is CASSFGGQGSYGYTF. Here the CDR3 DNA reads TGTGCCAGCAGCTTTGGGGGACAGGGAAGCTATGGCTACACCTTC.

This rearrangement joins TRBV5-6 to TRBJ2-1, with D possibly TRBD1 on 6 matching bases. Germline CDR1 SGHDT, CDR2 YYEEEE. V lost 4 bases, J lost 8 bases, and 16 bases lay in between. The CDR3 has 14 residues. CDR3 loop: CASSRTSRQDEQFF. CDR3 DNA sequence: TGTGCCAGCAGCAGAACGTCCCGACAGGATGAGCAGTTCTTC.

The V and J genes are TRBV5-4 and TRBJ1-1, with a weak D call TRBD1 (5 bases). The germline V gene encodes CDR1 SGHNT and CDR2 YYREEE (reference sequence). This CDR3 has 17 residues. V was pared by 4 bases and J by 1 base, with 20 bases between. DNA of the CDR3: TGTGCCAGCAGCCCGGGACTTCCTACAGGCCCGAACACTGAAGCTTTCTTT. It yields the protein CASSPGLPTGPNTEAFF.

Written as DNA, the CDR3 is TGTGCCAGCAGCGCCGCCCCGACAGCCTTCTATGGCTACACCTTC. It translates to CASSAAPTAFYGYTF. The chain couples TRBV9 to TRBJ1-2; perhaps TRBD1 as D (5 bases). The V and J ends lost 3 bases and 4 bases respectively, with 16 bases between them. Germline V gene sequence: CDR1 SGDLS, CDR2 YYNGEE. The CDR3 is 15 amino acids.